This T cell receptor (beta chain) was recovered during a study of T-cell reconstitution after alpha-beta-depleted transplantation in children. Study findings and constraints: By one year post-transplant, T-cell counts and diversity largely arose from T cells that were newly produced. Approximately two months post-transplant, alpha-beta T cells reportedly originated from several hundred expanded graft clones.

Using unique molecular identifiers, the investigators prepared the TCRbeta library. TCRdb processed the PCR reads anew with MiXCR; each CDR3 protein has one entry. The data show about 980,000 distinct CDR3 sequences, with around 30% seen just once and about 28% held by the top ten. This clonotype was counted between two and nine times. Antigen specificity is unknown. V dropped 0 bases and J dropped 1 base, with 8 bases sitting between them. The V gene's germline CDR1 is MGHRA and CDR2 YSYEKL. CDR3 length: 15 amino acids. The sequence derives from a boy under two years old who had a stem cell transplant for SCID, so the T cells may come from the graft donor. The sample was PBMCs, mostly from graft donor cells, taken 360 days after TCRalphabeta/CD19-depleted stem cell transplant. This chain links TRBV4-1 with TRBJ2-3, with D unclear. This chain's CDR3 is CASSQERFRTDTQYF. CDR3 nucleotides: TGCGCCAGCAGCCAAGAGCGGTTCCGCACAGATACGCAGTATTTT.